Presented here are 7 T cell receptor beta chains from one specimen sequenced in a study of blood T cell repertoires in COVID-19. Sequencing was performed with immunoSEQ multiplex PCR; in TCRdb, only in-frame clones are kept and a portion is missing. The data hold fewer than 350,000 clones, with 85% observed a single time. The sample taken for sequencing was peripheral blood. These receptors came from a woman in her 50s with active or convalescent COVID-19.

In nucleotides, the CDR3 is TGTGCCAGCAGGGGGGGGCTTGAGCTTGGAAACACCATATATTTT. The encoded protein is CASRGGLELGNTIYF. The V and J genes are TRBV6-5 and TRBJ1-3, with a tentative D call TRBD1 (6 bases). Trimming took off 6 bases at V and 3 bases at J, with 15 bases between the two ends. The germline V gene has CDR1 MNHEY and CDR2 SVGAGI. This CDR3 is 15 amino acids long.

This sequence joins TRBV27 and TRBJ1-2; TRBD1 agrees at 7 bases. The ends lost 4 bases at V and 1 base at J; junction bases unmatched: 6. This CDR3 has 15 residues. Germline-derived CDR1 and CDR2 are MNHEY and SMNVEV (reference sequence). The CDR3 spells CASSYTWDSNYGYTF. CDR3 DNA: TGTGCCAGCAGTTACACTTGGGACAGTAACTATGGCTACACCTTC.

The CDR3 is CASSLDGANTIYF. In DNA form, the CDR3 reads TGTGCCAGCAGCTTAGATGGGGCAAACACCATATATTTT. The rearrangement links TRBV11-2 to TRBJ1-3, with D maybe TRBD1 (5 bases). The germline V and J ends were trimmed by 0 bases and 6 bases, with 6 bases remaining between them. CDR1 and CDR2 from the germline V gene are SGHAT and FQNNGV. This CDR3 comprises 13 residues.

This rearrangement joins TRBV19 to TRBJ2-1; a weak D match, TRBD2 (5 bases). CDR3 length: 15 residues. V shed 10 bases and J shed 1 base, with 17 bases lying between them. Germline V lookup: CDR1 LNHDA, CDR2 SQIVND (reference sequence). The CDR3 spells CATQERADSYNEQFF. Here the CDR3 DNA reads TGTGCCACCCAAGAGAGGGCTGATTCCTACAATGAGCAGTTCTTC.

The genes are TRBV5-1 and TRBJ2-7; D possibly corresponds to TRBD1 (5 bases). V lost 2 bases and J 4 bases, leaving 10 bases between the germline ends. Germline V gene sequence: CDR1 SGHRS, CDR2 YFSETQ. The length of the CDR3 is 13 residues. CDR3 sequence: CASSFGAEYEQYF. The CDR3 DNA reads as TGCGCCAGCAGCTTTGGGGCGGAGTACGAGCAGTACTTC.

This clone was seen more than once but under ten times. This chain connects TRBV2 to TRBJ2-2, with D tentatively TRBD1 (6 bases). V shed 4 bases and J shed 6 bases, with 12 bases lying between them. Germline CDR1 is SNHLY and CDR2 is FYNNEI. This CDR3 comprises 14 residues. CDR3 region: CASSGTGMSGELFF. For the CDR3, the DNA is TGTGCCAGCAGTGGTACAGGGATGTCCGGGGAGCTGTTTTTT.

The chain recombines TRBV5-4 with TRBJ2-5; tentatively, D is TRBD2 (6 bases). CDR1 is SGHNT and CDR2 is YYREEE in the germline V gene (reference sequence). The V end was cut by 4 bases, the J end by 4 bases, with 17 bases between. The CDR3 loop spans 15 amino acids. The CDR3 DNA is TGTGCCAGCAGCCCACGAAGAACTAGCCTAGAGACCCAGTACTTC. Translated, it gives CASSPRRTSLETQYF.